Listed here are 7 T cell receptor beta chains from one sample, sequenced in a study of technical replicates of blood from several donors (dated by TCRdb to 2016 to 2017). Libraries came from the immunoSEQ multiplex PCR assay. TCRdb provides this immuneACCESS table in a form limited to in-frame rearrangements. Some clones are lacking; in checked studies, under half of them reflect an unresolved V gene, and why the rest are absent is not known. The sample table shows roughly 68,000 clones, and around 91% are seen once. The ten largest clones represent approximately 0.4% of the sample. Material for sequencing was T cells isolated from PBMCs. All receptors derive from a human donor in good health.

The V and J genes are TRBV6-5 and TRBJ2-2, with TRBD1 identical over 7 bases. Germline trimming cut 3 bases from V and 6 bases from J; bases unmatched to any gene: 10. There are 16 residues in the CDR3. Germline V gene data show CDR1 as MNHEY and CDR2 as SVGAGI. CDR3 DNA: TGTGCCAGCAGTTATACGGGACAGTCATGGCCCGGGGAGCTGTTTTTT. It specifies CASSYTGQSWPGELFF.

This clone came up once. This chain connects TRBV12-1 to TRBJ1-1; the table's D call, TRBD1, was not checked against the DNA. TRBV12-1 is an annotated pseudogene. The CDR3 is made up of 10 amino acids. The CDR3 region is CASSQKGAFF. The DNA for the CDR3 is TGTGCCAGCAGTCAAAAGGGGGCTTTCTTT.

This clone was detected a few times. J is TRBJ1-2 and V is TRBV19; weak D call: TRBD1 (5 bases). Germline CDR1 and CDR2: LNHDA and SQIVND (reference sequence). V was cut by 2 bases and J by 4 bases, with 14 bases left in between. The CDR3 has 15 amino acids. Here the CDR3 DNA reads TGTGCCAGTAGTATACGAGGACACCTACCCTATGGCTACACCTTC. It is translated as CASSIRGHLPYGYTF.

The chain couples TRBV4-3 to TRBJ2-7; D may be TRBD2 (7 bases). Germline CDR1 and CDR2: LGHNA and YSLEER. V lost 1 base and J lost 0, with 19 bases in between. The CDR3 totals 18 residues. In nucleotides, the CDR3 is TGCGCCAGCAGCCAAGGTGGGAGGCTGGGGGGGCCCTCCTACGAGCAGTACTTC. Encoded protein: CASSQGGRLGGPSYEQYF.

The chain recombines TRBV7-2 with TRBJ2-3; 11 bases match TRBD2. The V segment lost 7 bases and the J segment 3 bases; nucleotides outside the gene matches: 6. The CDR3 spans 15 residues. CDR1 is SGHTA and CDR2 is FQGNSA in the germline V gene. The CDR3, as DNA: TGTGCCAGCACCCCACTAGCGGGAGTAACAGATACGCAGTATTTT. Protein: CASTPLAGVTDTQYF.

The chain uses TRBV30 and TRBJ2-7, with D uncertain. V lost 2 bases to trimming and J lost 0 bases, with 14 bases between them. CDR1 GTSNPN and CDR2 SVGIG come from the germline V gene (reference sequence). The CDR3 length is 15 residues. CDR3 DNA sequence: TGTGCCTGGAGTCTTGGTGACTTCGGCTCCTACGAGCAGTACTTC. Translating gives CAWSLGDFGSYEQYF.

The chain carries TRBV10-2 and TRBJ1-1; D unresolved. Trimming removed 4 bases from V and 4 bases from J, with 10 bases in between. The CDR3 consists of 13 residues. Germline V CDR1 and CDR2: WSHSY, SAAADI. CDR3 DNA sequence: TGCGCCAGCAGTGTCTCCACCAGCACTGAAGCTTTCTTT. This encodes CASSVSTSTEAFF.